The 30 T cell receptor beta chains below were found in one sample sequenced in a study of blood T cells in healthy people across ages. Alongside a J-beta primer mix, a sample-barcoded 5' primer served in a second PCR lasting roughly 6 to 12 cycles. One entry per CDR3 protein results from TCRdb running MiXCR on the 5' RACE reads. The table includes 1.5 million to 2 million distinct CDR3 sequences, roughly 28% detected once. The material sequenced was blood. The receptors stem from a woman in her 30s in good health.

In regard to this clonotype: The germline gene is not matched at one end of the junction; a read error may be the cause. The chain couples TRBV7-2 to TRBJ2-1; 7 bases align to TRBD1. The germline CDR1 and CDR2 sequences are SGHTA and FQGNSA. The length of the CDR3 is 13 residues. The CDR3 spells CASSLTRQGPRVF. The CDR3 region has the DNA TGTGCCAGCAGCTTAACCAGACAGGGCCCCCGCGTCTTC.

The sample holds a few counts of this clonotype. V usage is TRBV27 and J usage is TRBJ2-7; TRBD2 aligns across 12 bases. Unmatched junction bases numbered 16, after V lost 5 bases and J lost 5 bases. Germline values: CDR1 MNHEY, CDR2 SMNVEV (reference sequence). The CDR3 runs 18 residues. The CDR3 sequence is CASSEFGSGGLAGNEQYF. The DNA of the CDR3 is TGTGCCAGCAGTGAATTCGGATCGGGCGGACTAGCGGGAAACGAGCAGTACTTC.

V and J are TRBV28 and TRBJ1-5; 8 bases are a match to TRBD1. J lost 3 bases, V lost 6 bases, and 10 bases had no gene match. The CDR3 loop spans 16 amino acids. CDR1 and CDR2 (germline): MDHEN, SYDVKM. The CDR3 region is CASSYPQGAYNQPQHF. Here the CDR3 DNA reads TGTGCCAGCAGCTATCCCCAGGGGGCCTACAATCAGCCCCAGCATTTT.

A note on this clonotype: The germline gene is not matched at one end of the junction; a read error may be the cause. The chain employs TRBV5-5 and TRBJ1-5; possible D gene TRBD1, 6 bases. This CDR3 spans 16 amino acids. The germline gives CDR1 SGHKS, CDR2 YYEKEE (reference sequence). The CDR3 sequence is CASSMGGRRGNQPQHF. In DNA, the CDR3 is TGTGCCAGCAGCATGGGGGGCAGACGAGGGAATCAGCCTCAGCATTTT.

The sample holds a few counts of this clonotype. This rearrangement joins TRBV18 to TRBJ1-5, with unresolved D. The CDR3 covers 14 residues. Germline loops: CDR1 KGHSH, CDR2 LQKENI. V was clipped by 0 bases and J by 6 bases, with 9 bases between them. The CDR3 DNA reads TGTGCCAGCTCACCACCGGAAGGAACTCAGCCCCAGCATTTT. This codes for CASSPPEGTQPQHF.

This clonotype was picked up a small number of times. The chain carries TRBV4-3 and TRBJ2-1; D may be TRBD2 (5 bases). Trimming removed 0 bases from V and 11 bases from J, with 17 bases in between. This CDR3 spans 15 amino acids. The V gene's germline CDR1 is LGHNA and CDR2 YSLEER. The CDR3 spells CASSQDLIPASQQFF. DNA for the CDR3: TGCGCCAGCAGCCAAGATCTTATTCCGGCTAGCCAGCAGTTCTTC.

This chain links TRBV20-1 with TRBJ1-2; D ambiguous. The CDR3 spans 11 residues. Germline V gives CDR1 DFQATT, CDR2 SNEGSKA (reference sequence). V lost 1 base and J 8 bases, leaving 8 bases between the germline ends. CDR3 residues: CSARGPVGYTF. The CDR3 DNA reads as TGCAGTGCTAGAGGCCCGGTCGGCTACACCTTC.

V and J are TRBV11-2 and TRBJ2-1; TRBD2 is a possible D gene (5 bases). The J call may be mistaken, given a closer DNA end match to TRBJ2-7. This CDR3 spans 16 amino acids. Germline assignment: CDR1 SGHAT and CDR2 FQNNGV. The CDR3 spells CASSALVGGGYNEQYF. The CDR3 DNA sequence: TGTGCCAGCAGCGCGTTGGTAGGTGGAGGTTACAATGAGCAGTACTTC.

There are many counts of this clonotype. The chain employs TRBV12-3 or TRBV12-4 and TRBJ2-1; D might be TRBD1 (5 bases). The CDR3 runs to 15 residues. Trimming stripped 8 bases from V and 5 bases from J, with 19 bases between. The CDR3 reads CASSSRVEAHNEQFF. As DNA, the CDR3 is TGTGCCAGCTCCTCCAGGGTTGAGGCACACAATGAGCAGTTCTTC.

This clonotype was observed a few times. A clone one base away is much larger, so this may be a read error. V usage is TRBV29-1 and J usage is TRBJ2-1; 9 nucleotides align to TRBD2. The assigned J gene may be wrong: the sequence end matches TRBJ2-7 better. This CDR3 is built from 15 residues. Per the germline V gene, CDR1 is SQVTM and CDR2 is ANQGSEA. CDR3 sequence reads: CSADTGTSSYNEQYF. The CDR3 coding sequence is TGCAGCGCTGACACCGGGACTAGCTCCTACAATGAGCAGTACTTC.

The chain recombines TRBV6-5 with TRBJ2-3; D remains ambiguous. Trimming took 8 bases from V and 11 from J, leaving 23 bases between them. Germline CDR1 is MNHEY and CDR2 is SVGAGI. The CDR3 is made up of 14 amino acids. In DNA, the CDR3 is TGTGCCAGCGGAACGGGTCCCCTCCCTCTGGGGCAGTATTTT. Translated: CASGTGPLPLGQYF.

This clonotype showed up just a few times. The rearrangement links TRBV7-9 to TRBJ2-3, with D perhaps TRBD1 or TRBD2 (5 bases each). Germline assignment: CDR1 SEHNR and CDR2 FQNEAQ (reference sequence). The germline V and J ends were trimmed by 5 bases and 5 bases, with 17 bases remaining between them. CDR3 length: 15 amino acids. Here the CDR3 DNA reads TGTGCCAGCAGCACCCGACAGTTGGAGGAAGATACGCAGTATTTT. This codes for CASSTRQLEEDTQYF.

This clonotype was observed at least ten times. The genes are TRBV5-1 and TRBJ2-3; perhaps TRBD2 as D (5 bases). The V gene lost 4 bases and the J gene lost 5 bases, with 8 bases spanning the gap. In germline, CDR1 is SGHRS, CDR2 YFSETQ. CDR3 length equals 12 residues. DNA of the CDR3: TGCGCCAGCAGCGTTGGACTAGATACGCAGTATTTT. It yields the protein CASSVGLDTQYF.

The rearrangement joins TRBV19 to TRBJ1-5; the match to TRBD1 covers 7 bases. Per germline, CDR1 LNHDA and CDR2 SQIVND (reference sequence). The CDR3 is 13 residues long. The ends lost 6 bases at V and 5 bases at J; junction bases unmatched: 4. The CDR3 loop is CASRDREHQPQHF. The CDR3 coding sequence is TGTGCCAGTAGAGACAGGGAGCATCAGCCCCAGCATTTT.

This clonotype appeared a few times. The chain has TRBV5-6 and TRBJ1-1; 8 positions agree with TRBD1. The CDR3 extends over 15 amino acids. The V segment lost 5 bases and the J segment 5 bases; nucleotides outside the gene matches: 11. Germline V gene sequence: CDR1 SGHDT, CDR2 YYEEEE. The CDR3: CASRRGQGGRTEAFF. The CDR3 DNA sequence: TGTGCCAGCAGACGTGGACAGGGAGGGAGGACTGAAGCTTTCTTT.

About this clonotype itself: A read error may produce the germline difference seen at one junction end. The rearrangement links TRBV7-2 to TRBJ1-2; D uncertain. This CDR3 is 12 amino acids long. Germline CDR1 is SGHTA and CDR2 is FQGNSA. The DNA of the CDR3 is TGTGCCGGCAGCTTATATAACTATGGCTACACCTTC. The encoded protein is CAGSLYNYGYTF.

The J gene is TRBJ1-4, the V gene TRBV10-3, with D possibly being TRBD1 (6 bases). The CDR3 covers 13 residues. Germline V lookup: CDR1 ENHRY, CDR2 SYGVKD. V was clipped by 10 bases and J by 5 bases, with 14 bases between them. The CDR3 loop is CANRQDINEKLFF. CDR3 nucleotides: TGTGCCAACCGACAGGACATAAATGAAAAACTGTTTTTT.

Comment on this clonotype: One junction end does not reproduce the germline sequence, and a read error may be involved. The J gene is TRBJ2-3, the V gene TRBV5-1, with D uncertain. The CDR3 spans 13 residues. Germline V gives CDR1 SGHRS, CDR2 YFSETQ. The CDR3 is CSSSLEWGDTQYF. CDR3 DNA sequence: TGCTCCAGCAGCTTGGAGTGGGGAGATACGCAGTATTTT.

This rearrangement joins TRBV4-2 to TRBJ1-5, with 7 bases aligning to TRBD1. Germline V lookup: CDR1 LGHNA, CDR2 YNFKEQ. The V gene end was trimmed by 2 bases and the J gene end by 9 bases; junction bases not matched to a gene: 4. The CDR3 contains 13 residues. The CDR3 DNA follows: TGTGCCAGCAGCCAACAGGGGGTTCCGCCCCAGCATTTT. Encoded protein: CASSQQGVPPQHF.

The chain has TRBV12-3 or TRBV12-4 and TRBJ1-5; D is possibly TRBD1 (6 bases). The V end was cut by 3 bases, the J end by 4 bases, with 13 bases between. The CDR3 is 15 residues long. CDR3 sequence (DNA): TGTGCCAGCAGTTTGGCAGGGGCGGGTAATCAGCCCCAGCATTTT. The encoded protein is CASSLAGAGNQPQHF.

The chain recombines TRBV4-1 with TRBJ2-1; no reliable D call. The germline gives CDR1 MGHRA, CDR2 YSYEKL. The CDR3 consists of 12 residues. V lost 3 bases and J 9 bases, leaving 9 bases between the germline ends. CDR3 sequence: CASSQTRTEQFF. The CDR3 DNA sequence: TGCGCCAGCAGCCAGACAAGGACTGAGCAGTTCTTC.

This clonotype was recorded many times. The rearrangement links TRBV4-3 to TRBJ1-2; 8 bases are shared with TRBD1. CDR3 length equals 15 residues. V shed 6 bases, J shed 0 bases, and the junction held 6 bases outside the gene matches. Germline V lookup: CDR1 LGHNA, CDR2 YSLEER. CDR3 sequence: CASSGTGATNYGYTF. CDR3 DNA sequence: TGCGCCAGCAGTGGGACAGGAGCAACTAACTATGGCTACACCTTC.

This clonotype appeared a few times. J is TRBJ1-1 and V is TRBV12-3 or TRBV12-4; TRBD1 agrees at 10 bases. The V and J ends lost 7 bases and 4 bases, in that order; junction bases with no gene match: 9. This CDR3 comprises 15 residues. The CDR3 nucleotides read TGTGCCAGCACCCCGACAGGGGGCCGGGGCACTGAAGCTTTCTTT. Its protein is CASTPTGGRGTEAFF.

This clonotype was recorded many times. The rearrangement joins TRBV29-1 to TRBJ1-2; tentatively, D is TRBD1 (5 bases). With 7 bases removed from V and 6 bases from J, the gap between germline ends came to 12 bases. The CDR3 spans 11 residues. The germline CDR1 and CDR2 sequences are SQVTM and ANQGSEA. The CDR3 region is CSADQGHGYTF. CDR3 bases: TGCAGCGCAGATCAGGGTCATGGCTACACCTTC.

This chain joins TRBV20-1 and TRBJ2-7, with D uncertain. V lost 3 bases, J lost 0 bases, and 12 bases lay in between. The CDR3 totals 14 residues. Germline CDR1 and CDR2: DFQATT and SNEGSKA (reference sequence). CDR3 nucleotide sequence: TGCAGTGCTAGTGTCGGCACCTACTCCTACGAGCAGTACTTC. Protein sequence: CSASVGTYSYEQYF.

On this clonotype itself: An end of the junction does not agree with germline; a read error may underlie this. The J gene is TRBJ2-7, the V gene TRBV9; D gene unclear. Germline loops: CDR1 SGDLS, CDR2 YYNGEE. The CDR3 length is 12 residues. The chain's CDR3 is CASSLDGYEQDF. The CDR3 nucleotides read TGTGCCAGCAGCTTGGACGGCTACGAGCAGGACTTC.

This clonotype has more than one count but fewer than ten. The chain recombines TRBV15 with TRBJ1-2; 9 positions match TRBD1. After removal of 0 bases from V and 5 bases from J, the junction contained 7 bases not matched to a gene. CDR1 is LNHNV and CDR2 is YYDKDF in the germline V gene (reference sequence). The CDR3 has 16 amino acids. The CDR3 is CATSRDPTGGRYGYTF. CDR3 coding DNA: TGTGCCACCAGCAGAGACCCGACAGGGGGTCGGTATGGCTACACCTTC.

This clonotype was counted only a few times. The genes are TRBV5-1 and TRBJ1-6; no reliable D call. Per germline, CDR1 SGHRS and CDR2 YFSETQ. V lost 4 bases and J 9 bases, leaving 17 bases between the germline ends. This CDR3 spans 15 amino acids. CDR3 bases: TGCGCCAGCAGCCCAAAGTCCCTAACGGGTTCACCCCTCCACTTT. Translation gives CASSPKSLTGSPLHF.

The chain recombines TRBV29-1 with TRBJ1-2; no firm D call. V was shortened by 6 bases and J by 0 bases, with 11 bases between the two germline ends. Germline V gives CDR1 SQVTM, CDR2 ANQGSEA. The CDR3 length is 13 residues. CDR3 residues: CSVQPGPNYGYTF. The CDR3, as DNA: TGCAGCGTCCAACCGGGTCCTAACTATGGCTACACCTTC.

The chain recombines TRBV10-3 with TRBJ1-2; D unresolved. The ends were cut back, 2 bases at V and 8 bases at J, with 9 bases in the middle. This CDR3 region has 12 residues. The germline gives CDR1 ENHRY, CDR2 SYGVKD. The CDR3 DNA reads TGTGCCATCAGTGAGACCTCTGGGGGCTACACCTTC. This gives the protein CAISETSGGYTF.